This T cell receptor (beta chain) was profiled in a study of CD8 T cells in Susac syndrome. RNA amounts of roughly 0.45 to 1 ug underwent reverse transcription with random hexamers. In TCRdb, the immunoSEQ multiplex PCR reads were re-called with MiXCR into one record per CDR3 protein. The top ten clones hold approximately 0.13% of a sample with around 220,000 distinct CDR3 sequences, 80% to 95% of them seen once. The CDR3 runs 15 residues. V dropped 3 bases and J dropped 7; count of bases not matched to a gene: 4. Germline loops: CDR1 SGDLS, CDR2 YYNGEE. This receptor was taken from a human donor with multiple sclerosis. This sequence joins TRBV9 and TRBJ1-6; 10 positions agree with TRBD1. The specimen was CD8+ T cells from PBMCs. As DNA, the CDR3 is TGTGCCAGCAGCGAGACAGGGGGCGAGAATTCACCCCTCCACTTT. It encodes CASSETGGENSPLHF.